Below, 26 T cell receptor beta chains from the same sample are listed, as sequenced in a study of shared clonotypes between healthy human individuals. TCRdb's copy holds only in-frame clones and misses some; the assay was immunoSEQ multiplex PCR. The sample includes more than 2,000,000 clones, around nine tenths of them seen just once. Specimen: naive CD4+ T cells sorted from blood. Subset described: CD45RA+ positively selected. These receptors were obtained from a man aged 18 to 30 in good health.

The rearrangement joins TRBV6-6 to TRBJ2-1, with 7 bases identical to TRBD2. Trimming at V came to 10 bases and at J to 0 bases, leaving 3 bases not matched to a gene. In germline, CDR1 is MNHNY, CDR2 SVGAGI (reference sequence). CDR3 size: 13 residues. CDR3 bases: TGTGCCACCCGGGAGGTCTCCTACAATGAGCAGTTCTTC. It yields the protein CATREVSYNEQFF.

The chain employs TRBV10-1 and TRBJ2-7; weak D call: TRBD1 (6 bases). The CDR3 is 14 residues long. The ends were cut back, 8 bases at V and 0 bases at J, with 14 bases in the middle. Germline V gene data show CDR1 as WNHNN and CDR2 as SYGVQD (reference sequence). CDR3 in DNA: TGCGCCAGCTCGGACAGCCTTCTCTCCTACGAGCAGTACTTC. The encoded protein is CASSDSLLSYEQYF.

Of note for this clone: The same CDR3 also results from other DNA sequences found in this sample. The V and J genes are TRBV9 and TRBJ1-2, with D perhaps TRBD1 (5 bases). V was cut by 0 bases and J by 4 bases, with 7 bases left in between. Germline V gene lookup returns CDR1 SGDLS and CDR2 YYNGEE. This CDR3 contains 13 residues. The CDR3 is CASSVEGSYGYTF. CDR3 bases: TGTGCCAGCAGCGTAGAGGGGTCCTATGGCTACACCTTC.

V is TRBV6-1 and J is TRBJ2-2; D not certain. V was clipped by 1 base and J by 2 bases, with 8 bases between them. The CDR3 runs to 15 residues. Germline lookup yields CDR1 MNHNS and CDR2 SASEGT. CDR3 protein: CASSEVGYNTGELFF. The CDR3 DNA reads as TGTGCCAGCAGTGAAGTAGGGTACAACACCGGGGAGCTGTTTTTT.

This chain joins TRBV5-1 and TRBJ2-4, with TRBD1 as a possible D gene (5 bases). The CDR3 spans 14 residues. Trimming pared 3 bases from V and 9 bases from J, leaving 16 bases between. Germline loops: CDR1 SGHRS, CDR2 YFSETQ. The CDR3 nucleotides read TGCGCCAGCAGCTCCGCCAGGGAATCGGGCATTCAGTACTTC. Protein sequence: CASSSARESGIQYF. The full variable domain, in which reference TRBV5-1 and TRBJ2-4 provide the parts outside the CDR3, is KAGVTQTPRYLIKTRGQQVTLSCSPISGHRSVSWYQQTPGQGLQFLFEYFSETQRNKGNFPGRFSGRQFSNSRSEMNVSTLELGDSALYLCASSSARESGIQYFGAGTRLSVL.

The genes are TRBV28 and TRBJ2-1, with a weak D call TRBD2 (6 bases). CDR1 and CDR2 (germline): MDHEN, SYDVKM. The CDR3 is 12 residues long. Trimming removed 4 bases at V and 8 bases at J, with 9 bases between. The CDR3 DNA follows: TGTGCCAGCAGTTGGGGGGTTCATGAGCAGTTCTTC. Translated: CASSWGVHEQFF.

The CDR3 spells CARSPYKETQYF. The CDR3 region has the DNA TGTGCCAGAAGCCCTTATAAAGAGACCCAGTACTTC. The V and J genes are TRBV5-3 and TRBJ2-5, with D uncertain. TRBV5-3 is placed among ORFs of uncertain function. The CDR3 has 12 amino acids. V was clipped by 4 bases and J by 3 bases, with 7 bases between them.

The chain links TRBV27 to TRBJ1-2, with a weak D call TRBD1 (6 bases). Germline-derived CDR1 and CDR2 are MNHEY and SMNVEV (reference sequence). The CDR3 length is 13 residues. The V gene lost 10 bases and the J gene lost 7 bases, with 19 bases spanning the gap. CDR3 nucleotide sequence: TGTGCCACCAAGGCCGGGGGCTCATTTGGCTACACCTTC. Protein sequence: CATKAGGSFGYTF.

Comment on this clone: Within the sample, other DNA sequences also encode this same CDR3. The rearrangement links TRBV7-2 to TRBJ1-3; unclear D gene. With 5 bases removed from V and 0 bases from J, the gap between germline ends came to 8 bases. Germline-derived CDR1 and CDR2 are SGHTA and FQGNSA. CDR3 size: 14 residues. Here the CDR3 reads CASSLGFSGNTIYF. The DNA of the CDR3 is TGTGCCAGCAGCCTAGGCTTCTCTGGAAACACCATATATTTT. Using reference TRBV7-2 and TRBJ1-3 for the parts outside the CDR3, the full variable domain is GAGVSQSPSNKVTEKGKDVELRCDPISGHTALYWYRQSLGQGLEFLIYFQGNSAPDKSGLPSDRFSAERTGGSVSTLTIQRTQQEDSAVYLCASSLGFSGNTIYFGEGSWLTVV.

V gene TRBV15 combines with J gene TRBJ2-1; 7 bases match TRBD1. CDR1 LNHNV and CDR2 YYDKDF come from the germline V gene (reference sequence). The trim removed 4 bases at V and 6 bases at J, leaving 3 bases unmatched. The CDR3 loop spans 13 amino acids. CDR3 in DNA: TGTGCCACCAGCAATGCAGGGGGCAATGAGCAGTTCTTC. Translation gives CATSNAGGNEQFF.

The V gene is TRBV20-1, the J gene TRBJ2-5, with D possibly matching TRBD2 (6 bases). Trimming took off 3 bases at V and 9 bases at J, with 11 bases between the two ends. CDR1 is DFQATT and CDR2 is SNEGSKA in the germline V gene (reference sequence). This CDR3 is 11 amino acids long. The chain's CDR3 is CSARTPGAQYF. The CDR3 DNA reads as TGCAGTGCTAGGACCCCGGGGGCCCAGTACTTC.

V and J are TRBV7-2 and TRBJ2-3; D is possibly TRBD1 (6 bases). CDR3 length: 16 amino acids. V lost 5 bases and J 2 bases, leaving 17 bases between the germline ends. Germline CDR1 reads SGHTA; CDR2 reads FQGNSA. The CDR3: CASSPGLSGATDTQYF. The CDR3, as DNA: TGTGCCAGCAGCCCTGGACTCTCAGGGGCCACAGATACGCAGTATTTT.

Worth noting for this clone: Other DNA sequences from this sample encode an identical CDR3 as well. The chain couples TRBV7-2 to TRBJ2-1; perhaps TRBD2 as D (6 bases). From germline, CDR1 is SGHTA and CDR2 FQGNSA. The CDR3 loop spans 15 amino acids. Trimming removed 1 base at V and 2 bases at J, with 9 bases between. CDR3 protein: CASSLDGSPYNEQFF. For the CDR3, the DNA is TGTGCCAGCAGCTTAGACGGGAGCCCCTACAATGAGCAGTTCTTC.

As for this clone: At one end, the junction sequence differs from germline, possibly due to a read error. The chain's CDR3 is CASSYSLAIQGVDF. Written as DNA, the CDR3 is TGTGCCAGCAGTTACTCGCTCGCCATTCAAGGTGTGGACTTC. The J gene is TRBJ2-7, the V gene TRBV6-6; D remains ambiguous. Germline CDR1 is MNHNY and CDR2 is SVGAGI (reference sequence). This CDR3 contains 14 residues.

The V and J genes are TRBV30 and TRBJ1-4; D unclear. The germline gives CDR1 GTSNPN, CDR2 SVGIG (reference sequence). V lost 7 bases, J lost 10 bases, and 16 bases lay in between. CDR3 size: 12 residues. CDR3 nucleotides: TGTGCCTCCGACGAGGGCTTTGGAAAACTGTTTTTT. The encoded protein is CASDEGFGKLFF.

V usage is TRBV14 and J usage is TRBJ2-1, with 7 bases fitting TRBD1. This CDR3 comprises 16 residues. Germline-derived CDR1 and CDR2 are SGHDN and FVKESK. J was trimmed by 2 bases and V by 0 bases; bases with no gene match: 4. The CDR3 sequence: CASSQEGQGAYNEQFF. CDR3 sequence (DNA): TGTGCCAGCAGCCAAGAAGGGCAGGGGGCCTACAATGAGCAGTTCTTC.

The chain carries TRBV6-1 and TRBJ2-7; D is unresolved. This CDR3 is built from 12 residues. CDR1 and CDR2 from the germline V gene are MNHNS and SASEGT. V lost 7 bases and J 5 bases, leaving 12 bases between the germline ends. CDR3 coding DNA: TGTGCCAGCACCGAAGCCAGGAACGAGCAGTACTTC. It encodes CASTEARNEQYF.

This clone was seen more than once but under ten times. The V gene is TRBV18, the J gene TRBJ1-4; D gene unclear. Per germline, CDR1 KGHSH and CDR2 LQKENI. The CDR3 consists of 15 residues. V was shortened by 6 bases and J by 7 bases, with 18 bases between the two germline ends. The CDR3 region is CASSKGRSETEKLFF. The CDR3 region has the DNA TGTGCCAGCTCGAAGGGTCGGTCGGAAACTGAAAAACTGTTTTTT.

The CDR3 protein is CASSLSGGHTDTQYF. The DNA of the CDR3 is TGTGCCAGCAGCTTAAGCGGGGGGCACACAGATACGCAGTATTTT. The rearrangement links TRBV7-3 to TRBJ2-3; TRBD2 matches 8 bases. CDR3 size: 15 residues. Germline loops: CDR1 SGHTA, CDR2 FQGTGA. Losses at the gene ends were 1 base for V and 2 bases for J; bases not matched to a gene: 2.

This sequence joins TRBV28 and TRBJ1-2, with TRBD1 identical over 9 bases. V lost 5 bases to trimming and J lost 5 bases; unmatched junction nucleotides: 6. Germline CDR1 MDHEN, CDR2 SYDVKM. This CDR3 comprises 14 residues. In DNA, the CDR3 is TGTGCCAGCAGTAGTCCCGGGACAGGGTATGGCTACACCTTC. Protein product: CASSSPGTGYGYTF.

J is TRBJ1-1 and V is TRBV20-1; D unclear. The V gene lost 3 bases and the J gene lost 8 bases, with 7 bases spanning the gap. This CDR3 comprises 10 residues. Looked up from germline, CDR1 is DFQATT and CDR2 is SNEGSKA (reference sequence). The CDR3 region is CSASLAEAFF. CDR3 in DNA: TGCAGTGCTAGCTTGGCAGAAGCTTTCTTT.

V gene TRBV6-1 combines with J gene TRBJ1-4; D is uncertain. The CDR3 is 14 amino acids. Germline-derived CDR1 and CDR2 are MNHNS and SASEGT. Trimming took 2 bases from V and 7 from J, leaving 11 bases between them. The CDR3 sequence: CASSETPSVEKLFF. The CDR3, as DNA: TGTGCCAGCAGTGAAACCCCCTCGGTTGAAAAACTGTTTTTT.

The chain combines TRBV7-2 with TRBJ2-7, with D possibly TRBD2 on 5 matching bases. CDR1 is SGHTA, CDR2 FQGNSA, per germline. V was cut by 4 bases and J by 7 bases, with 11 bases left in between. The CDR3 runs 12 residues. The CDR3 is CASSSSKREQYF. For the CDR3, the DNA is TGTGCCAGCAGCTCGTCAAAGCGGGAGCAGTACTTC.

J is TRBJ1-1 and V is TRBV7-9; D uncertain. V lost 1 base to trimming and J lost 8 bases, with 14 bases between them. CDR1 is SEHNR and CDR2 is FQNEAQ in the germline V gene (reference sequence). There are 14 residues in the CDR3. CDR3 nucleotide sequence: TGTGCCAGCAGCTTAGGGGCCCAGAGATCAGAAGCTTTCTTT. It specifies CASSLGAQRSEAFF.

In the case of this clone: The sample carries other DNA sequences with the same CDR3. This chain joins TRBV27 and TRBJ2-3; D unclear. Trimming pared 0 bases from V and 0 bases from J, leaving 4 bases between. Germline V gene sequence: CDR1 MNHEY, CDR2 SMNVEV (reference sequence). The CDR3 runs 14 residues. The CDR3 coding sequence is TGTGCCAGCAGTTTATCGGGGAGCACAGATACGCAGTATTTT. Its protein is CASSLSGSTDTQYF.

This clone showed up just once. The rearrangement links TRBV30 to TRBJ1-4, with no clear D. Germline CDR1 reads GTSNPN; CDR2 reads SVGIG (reference sequence). Trimming took 2 bases from V and 4 from J, leaving 5 bases between them. This CDR3 comprises 12 residues. This CDR3 is CAWSYGNEKLFF. CDR3 nucleotides: TGTGCCTGGAGTTACGGTAATGAAAAACTGTTTTTT.